The clone carrying this TCR beta chain occurred a few times. Its antigen is as yet unknown. TCRdb itself ran the reads through MiXCR, one entry per CDR3 protein. Counted here are about 770,000 distinct CDR3 sequences, just under 30% occurring once; the ten biggest clones make up about an eighth. These data come from a study of T cell repertoires in cytomegalovirus infection. As for the study in general: Recently identified HLA-C-restricted CMV epitopes and well-studied HLA-B-restricted CMV epitopes were used by the study. Matching HLA type, along with CMV infection, was indicated by public TCR beta signatures. Study outcomes and limitations: HLA-C-restricted CMV-specific TCR beta clonotypes were dominant in the ex vivo response. Individuals carrying CMV plus the relevant HLA were identified by cumulative frequency of public TCR beta families.

This clonotype originated in a human donor in good health (CMV status not recorded). Some clones in this sample may be carry-over from other donors' samples. The specimen was cultured CD8+ T cells from PBMCs, collected from culture after CMV antigen stimulation.

DNA of the CDR3: TGTGCCAGCAGTTACTCCCTAGAGGAGCAGTTCTTC. It is translated as CASSYSLEEQFF. This rearrangement joins TRBV27 to TRBJ2-1; no definite D call. This CDR3 spans 12 amino acids. In germline, CDR1 is MNHEY, CDR2 SMNVEV (reference sequence). Trimming left V 4 bases short and J 10 bases short, with 11 bases between.